This T cell receptor (beta chain) appears in the sequencing data of a study of blood T cells in healthy people across ages. For the study at large: Template switching captured about one barcoded beta molecule per two T cells. Study-level findings and limits: Unsorted PBMCs ruled out conclusive naive versus antigen-experienced comparison.

This clonotype was picked up a small number of times. Its antigen is unknown. Unmatched junction bases numbered 6, after V lost 2 bases and J lost 3 bases. This CDR3 comprises 15 residues. Germline lookup yields CDR1 DFQATT and CDR2 SNEGSKA (reference sequence). Aged about 6 to 90, donors were systemically healthy Caucasians from Russia. PCR was performed a second time for about 7 to 12 cycles using a sample-barcoded 5' primer and a J-beta primer mix. Each cDNA molecule, via a template-switch adaptor with 12 random nucleotides, was tagged. Using its own MiXCR run on the 5' RACE reads, TCRdb lists one record per CDR3 protein. The sample lists almost 1 million distinct CDR3 sequences; approximately 50% were seen once.

The source material was blood. This sequence was found in a woman aged 55-75 years in good health. This chain uses TRBV20-1 with TRBJ2-1, with 8 positions matching TRBD2. CDR3 sequence reads: CSARTQREYYNEQFF. DNA of the CDR3: TGCAGTGCTAGAACCCAGCGGGAGTACTACAATGAGCAGTTCTTC.